One and the same sample provided the 13 T cell receptor beta chains below, sequenced in a study of T cells in women clearing cervical HPV infection. Produced via immunoSEQ multiplex PCR; TCRdb's table is partial and in-frame only. Recorded for this sample: about 23,000 clones. Sequenced input: blood buffy coat. The receptors stem from a woman aged 18-69 years with a cervical HPV16 infection that either progressed to CIN3+ or cleared (not recorded which).

Worth noting for this clone: The read is 3 residues too short to cover the CDR3 end, so that end is filled in from the germline J gene. The chain is built from TRBV13 and TRBJ2-1; D is undetermined. The CDR3 covers 16 residues. Germline V CDR1 and CDR2: PRHDT, FYEKMQ (reference sequence). Trimming shortened V by 0 bases and J by 0 bases, and 9 bases separated the two germline ends. CDR3 protein: CASSLGGLNSYNEQFF. The sequenced CDR3 bases are TGTGCCAGCAGCTTAGGGGGCCTTAACTCCTACAATGAG.

A remark on this clone: The read falls 3 residues short of the CDR3 end, and the missing part is taken from the germline J gene. The rearrangement links TRBV7-9 to TRBJ2-7; no reliable D call. Deletions cut 2 bases from V and 2 bases from J, with 4 bases between. This CDR3 has 12 residues. Germline V gene sequence: CDR1 SEHNR, CDR2 FQNEAQ (reference sequence). CDR3 bases read: TGTGCCAGCAGCTTAACAGCCTACGAG. It encodes CASSLTAYE. The entire CDR3 is CASSLTAYEQYF.

This clone ranks as medium-sized (0.01 to 0.1%) in terms of frequency. Compared with germline, one end of the junction differs, possibly owing to a read error. The sequenced part of the CDR3 DNA is TGCGCCAGCAGCCAAGATGCCGGGTTTACTAATTCACCC. Amino acid sequence: CASSQDAGFTNSP. The whole CDR3 region reads CASSQDAGFTNSPLHF. The chain employs TRBV4-2 and TRBJ1-6; D remains unclear. From the germline J gene comes the end of the CDR3, since the read stops 3 residues before it. Germline V CDR1 and CDR2: LGHNA, YNFKEQ. The CDR3 covers 16 residues.

About this clone: The read terminates 3 residues ahead of where the CDR3 ends, so the germline J gene completes it. J is TRBJ2-7 and V is TRBV5-1; D perhaps matches TRBD1 (6 bases). V shed 4 bases and J shed 6 bases, with 17 bases lying between them. The CDR3 has 14 amino acids. The germline V gene has CDR1 SGHRS and CDR2 YFSETQ. The sequenced part of the CDR3 DNA is TGCGCCAGCAGCGCGACTCCGGGACAAGTCGAG. Protein sequence: CASSATPGQVE. The full CDR3 protein is CASSATPGQVEQYF.

CDR3 DNA (partial): TGTGCCAGCAGCCACGGGGGGTTTGTCTATGGC. This gives the protein CASSHGGFVYG. The whole CDR3 region reads CASSHGGFVYGYTF. The chain joins TRBV7-2 to TRBJ1-2, with a possible D match to TRBD1 (5 bases). The DNA ends 3 residues before the CDR3 does, and the rest of the CDR3 is filled in from the germline J gene. Trimming cost V 5 bases and J 4 bases, with 14 bases left between them. The CDR3 is made up of 14 amino acids. The germline gives CDR1 SGHTA, CDR2 FQGNSA.

Points on this clone: With the read ending 3 residues before the CDR3 end, the germline J gene is used to fill in that end. The J gene is TRBJ2-1, the V gene TRBV7-6, with 7 bases matching TRBD2. V was pared by 4 bases and J by 4 bases, with 7 bases of the junction left unmatched. CDR3 size: 15 residues. Per germline, CDR1 SGHVS and CDR2 FNYEAQ. The CDR3 reads CASSSGGGYYNEQFF. The part of the CDR3 DNA that was read is TGTGCCAGCAGCTCTGGGGGGGGATATTACAATGAG.

As concerns this clone: The observed sequence ends 3 residues before the CDR3 terminus, with the missing tail filled in from the germline J gene. This rearrangement joins TRBV11-2 to TRBJ1-1, with a tentative D call TRBD1 (6 bases). V was pared by 5 bases and J by 4 bases, with 17 bases between. Germline CDR1 and CDR2: SGHAT and FQNNGV. This CDR3 has 15 residues. The CDR3 DNA, read in part, is TGTGCCAGCAGCCCCATCCTTCAGGGGACCACTGAA. This sequence encodes CASSPILQGTTE. The entire CDR3 protein is CASSPILQGTTEAFF. The full variable domain, completed using reference TRBV11-2 and TRBJ1-1, is EAGVAQSPRYKIIEKRQSVAFWCNPISGHATLYWYQQILGQGPKLLIQFQNNGVVDDSQLPKDRFSAERLKGVDSTLKIQPAKLEDSAVYLCASSPILQGTTEAFFGQGTRLTVV.

Points on this clone: The CDR3 end is not reached by the read, which stops 3 residues before it; the germline J gene fills it in. The chain is built from TRBV19 and TRBJ2-3, with TRBD2 identical over 13 bases. Germline values: CDR1 LNHDA, CDR2 SQIVND (reference sequence). The V and J ends lost 4 bases and 4 bases, in that order; junction bases with no gene match: 5. The CDR3 consists of 16 residues. The CDR3 spells CASSTRTSGGSDTQYF. The DNA read from the CDR3 is TGTGCCAGTAGTACTCGGACTAGCGGGGGTTCAGATACG.

Comments on this clone: The read falls 3 residues short of the CDR3 end, and the missing part is taken from the germline J gene. V usage is TRBV7-9 and J usage is TRBJ2-3, with D possibly TRBD1 on 5 matching bases. In germline, CDR1 is SEHNR, CDR2 FQNEAQ (reference sequence). V was clipped by 5 bases and J by 0 bases, with 12 bases between them. The length of the CDR3 is 15 residues. CDR3 DNA (partial): TGTGCCAGCAGCCCCAGGACACGAAGCACAGATACG. This encodes CASSPRTRSTDT. In full, the CDR3 is CASSPRTRSTDTQYF.

In regard to this clone: Read coverage stops 3 residues before the CDR3 terminus; the germline J gene supplies the remainder. This sequence joins TRBV9 and TRBJ2-5; 9 bases align to TRBD2. Germline CDR1 reads SGDLS; CDR2 reads YYNGEE. The CDR3 loop spans 16 amino acids. Trimming at V came to 0 bases and at J to 4 bases, leaving 7 bases not matched to a gene. The CDR3 region is CASSVEGTSNIETQYF. The sequenced CDR3 bases are TGTGCCAGCAGCGTAGAGGGGACTAGCAATATAGAGACC.

A remark on this clone: The missing CDR3 end, 3 residues past where the read stops, is filled in from the germline J gene. The rearrangement joins TRBV2 to TRBJ2-2; D call uncertain. Trimming pared 3 bases from V and 2 bases from J, leaving 7 bases between. The CDR3 covers 14 residues. CDR1 is SNHLY and CDR2 is FYNNEI in the germline V gene. The CDR3 is CASSDRANTGELFF. The CDR3 DNA, read in part, is TGTGCCAGCAGTGATAGGGCTAACACCGGGGAG.

This clone is medium-sized by frequency. The read is 3 residues too short to cover the CDR3 end, so that end is filled in from the germline J gene. This chain uses TRBV10-3 with TRBJ2-5; weak D call: TRBD1 (5 bases). Germline loops: CDR1 ENHRY, CDR2 SYGVKD. This CDR3 comprises 14 residues. V was clipped by 0 bases and J by 2 bases, with 7 bases between them. The CDR3 region is CAISESQGQETQYF. The DNA read from the CDR3 is TGTGCCATCAGTGAGTCGCAGGGTCAAGAGACC.

Incomplete CDR3 DNA: TGTGCCAGTAGTATCGGACAGGGGGCCCACAATGAG. This gives the protein CASSIGQGAHNE. The complete CDR3 reads CASSIGQGAHNEQFF. The rearrangement links TRBV19 to TRBJ2-1, with 11 bases fitting TRBD1. The read stops 3 residues short of the end of the CDR3; the missing end is completed from the germline J gene. The CDR3 covers 15 residues. With 3 bases clipped from V and 5 bases from J, the junction kept 3 bases outside the gene matches. From germline, CDR1 is LNHDA and CDR2 SQIVND (reference sequence).